These T cell receptor beta chains were read from a single sample in a study of T-cell reconstitution after alpha-beta-depleted transplantation in children. TCRdb re-called the PCR reads through MiXCR, storing one row per CDR3 protein. The table lists about 370,000 distinct CDR3 sequences, roughly 22% of them singletons. The input for sequencing was PBMCs from the stem cell graft donor, taken from the stem cell graft. These receptors all come from a human donor who donated a stem cell graft to a child with acute myeloid leukemia. The CDR3 runs from the conserved cysteine through the conserved F or W. Fields, in order: D gene, V gene, J gene, CDR3 length, clone size, CDR3 DNA, CDR3 protein. D genes are given only for firm matches. Size values are once, few and many counts, or a class for expanded clones, and some rows have none.

TRBD1	TRBV28	TRBJ1-2	17	few	TGTGCCAGCAGTTTGGGGACAGGGGGCTTTAAGTCGTACGGCTACACCTTC	CASSLGTGGFKSYGYTF
.	TRBV4-1	TRBJ2-7	12	.	TGCGCCAGCAGCCAAGCTGCGAACGAGCAGTACTTC	CASSQAANEQYF
.	TRBV4-1	TRBJ2-2	16	.	TGCGCCAGCAGCCCTTATCTAGGGGTCGGCACCGGGGAGCTGTTTTTT	CASSPYLGVGTGELFF
.	TRBV29-1	TRBJ2-7	14	.	TGCAGCGTCGAAAGGACAGAACCCTTCTACGAGCAGTACTTC	CSVERTEPFYEQYF
TRBD2	TRBV29-1	TRBJ2-1	13	many	TGCAGCGTTGAAGGGCGGGAGAACAATGAGCAGTTCTTC	CSVEGRENNEQFF
TRBD2	TRBV7-2	TRBJ2-1	15	few	TGTGCCAGCAGCTTAGGAGCGGGAGTTGGCAATGAGCAGTTCTTC	CASSLGAGVGNEQFF
.	TRBV6-5	TRBJ2-1	15	.	TGTGCCAGCAGTTACTCGGCCTCAGGGTACAATGAGCAGTTCTTC	CASSYSASGYNEQFF
.	TRBV5-1	TRBJ1-6	14	.	TGCGCCAGCAGCTTGGGACAGATGCCTGATCCCCTCCACTTT	CASSLGQMPDPLHF
TRBD1	TRBV12-3/TRBV12-4	TRBJ1-1	15	.	TGTGCCAGCACCCCCAGACAGGGTGGGTACACTGAAGCTTTCTTT	CASTPRQGGYTEAFF
.	TRBV12-3/TRBV12-4	TRBJ1-2	14	few	TGTGCCAGCAGTTTAAGTCCGGGGTGGGATGGCTACACCTTC	CASSLSPGWDGYTF
.	TRBV4-1	TRBJ2-7	16	.	TGCGCCAGCAGCCATTCCATGACTGGAACCTTCTACGAGCAGTACTTC	CASSHSMTGTFYEQYF
TRBD1	TRBV6-5	TRBJ1-1	18	few	TGTGCCAGCAGTTACTCGACAGGGCCCCACGAAAGGAACACTGAAGCTTTCTTT	CASSYSTGPHERNTEAFF
.	TRBV29-1	TRBJ1-3	14	.	TGCAGCGTTTCGTTATCAGGGGCTGGAAACACCATATATTTT	CSVSLSGAGNTIYF
.	TRBV2	TRBJ1-1	15	.	TGTGCCAGCAGTGGCAGGCGGCCTCGGAACACTGAAGCTTTCTTT	CASSGRRPRNTEAFF
TRBD1	TRBV28	TRBJ1-2	16	few	TGTGCCAGCAGCTCTGACAGGGGGCGGAGAAACTATGGCTACACCTTC	CASSSDRGRRNYGYTF